This T cell receptor (beta chain) emerged from a study of OX40 agonist ivuxolimab in advanced cancers. This CDR3 comprises 15 residues. Deletions cut 5 bases from V and 7 bases from J, with 19 bases between. The germline V gene has CDR1 SGHRS and CDR2 YFSETQ. Assay used: immunoSEQ multiplex PCR; TCRdb lists only in-frame clones, some missing. The table has approximately 74,000 clones, around 90% seen once. The TCR comes from an adult with an advanced solid tumor such as melanoma, head and neck, liver or kidney cancer. This chain uses TRBV5-1 with TRBJ2-1, with D tentatively TRBD2 (5 bases). Sample: CD4+ or CD8+ T cells sorted from blood, taken in a trial of the OX40 agonist ivuxolimab. The CDR3 region is CASRTSVGSSNEQFF. In DNA, the CDR3 is TGCGCCAGCAGGACCTCGGTAGGGAGCTCAAATGAGCAGTTCTTC.